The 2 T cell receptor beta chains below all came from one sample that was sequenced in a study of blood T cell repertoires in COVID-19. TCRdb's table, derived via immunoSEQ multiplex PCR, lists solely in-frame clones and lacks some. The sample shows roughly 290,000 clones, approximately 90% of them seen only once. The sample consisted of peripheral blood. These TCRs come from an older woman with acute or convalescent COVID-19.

The CDR3, as DNA: TGTGCCAGCAGTTATACGGACGGGGTCCGCGAGCAGTACTTC. It yields the protein CASSYTDGVREQYF. This chain connects TRBV6-5 to TRBJ2-7, with D possibly matching TRBD2 (5 bases). The germline CDR1 and CDR2 sequences are MNHEY and SVGAGI. The V gene lost 3 bases and the J gene lost 6 bases, with 15 bases spanning the gap. The CDR3 runs 14 residues.

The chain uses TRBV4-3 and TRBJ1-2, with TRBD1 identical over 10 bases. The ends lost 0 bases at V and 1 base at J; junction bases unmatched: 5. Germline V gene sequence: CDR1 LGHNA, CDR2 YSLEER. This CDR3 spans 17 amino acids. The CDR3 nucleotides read TGCGCCAGCAGCCAAGATTGGGGACAGGGGAATAACTATGGCTACACCTTC. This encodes CASSQDWGQGNNYGYTF.